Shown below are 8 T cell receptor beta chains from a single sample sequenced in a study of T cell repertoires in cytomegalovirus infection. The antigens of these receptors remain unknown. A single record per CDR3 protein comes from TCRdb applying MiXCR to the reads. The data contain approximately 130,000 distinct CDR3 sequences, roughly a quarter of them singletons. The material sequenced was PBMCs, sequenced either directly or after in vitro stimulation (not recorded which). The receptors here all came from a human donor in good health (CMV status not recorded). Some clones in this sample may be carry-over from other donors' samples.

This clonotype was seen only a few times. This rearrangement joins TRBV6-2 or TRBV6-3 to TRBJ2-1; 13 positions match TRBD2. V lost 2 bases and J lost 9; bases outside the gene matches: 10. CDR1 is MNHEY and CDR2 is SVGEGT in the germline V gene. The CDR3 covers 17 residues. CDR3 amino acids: CASSYTLPGLAGPEQFF. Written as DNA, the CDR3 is TGTGCCAGCAGTTACACGTTACCGGGACTAGCGGGACCTGAGCAGTTCTTC.

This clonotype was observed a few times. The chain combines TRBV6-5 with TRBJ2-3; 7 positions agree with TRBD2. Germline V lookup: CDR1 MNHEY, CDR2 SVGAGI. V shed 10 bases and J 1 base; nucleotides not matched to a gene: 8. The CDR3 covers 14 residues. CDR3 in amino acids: CATKRLARTDTQYF. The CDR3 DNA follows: TGTGCCACCAAGCGACTAGCTCGCACAGATACGCAGTATTTT.

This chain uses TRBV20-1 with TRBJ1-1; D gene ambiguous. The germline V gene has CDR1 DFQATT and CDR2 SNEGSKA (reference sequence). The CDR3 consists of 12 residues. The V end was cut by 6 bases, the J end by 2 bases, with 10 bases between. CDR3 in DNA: TGCAGTGCGCGCAGGTATAACACTGAAGCTTTCTTT. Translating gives CSARRYNTEAFF.

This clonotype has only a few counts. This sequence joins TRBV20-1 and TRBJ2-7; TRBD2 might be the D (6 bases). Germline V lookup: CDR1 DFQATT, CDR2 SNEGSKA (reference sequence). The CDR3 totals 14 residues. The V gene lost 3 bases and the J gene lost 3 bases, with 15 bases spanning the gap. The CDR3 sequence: CSASAFSGSYEQYF. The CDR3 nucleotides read TGCAGTGCTAGCGCTTTTTCCGGGAGCTACGAGCAGTACTTC.

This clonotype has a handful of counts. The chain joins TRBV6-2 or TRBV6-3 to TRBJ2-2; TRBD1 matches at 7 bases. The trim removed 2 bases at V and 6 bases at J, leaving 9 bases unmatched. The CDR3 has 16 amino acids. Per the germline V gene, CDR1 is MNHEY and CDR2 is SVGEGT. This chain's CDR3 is CASSYGLGTAAGELFF. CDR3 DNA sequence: TGTGCCAGCAGTTACGGGTTAGGGACAGCCGCCGGGGAGCTGTTTTTT.

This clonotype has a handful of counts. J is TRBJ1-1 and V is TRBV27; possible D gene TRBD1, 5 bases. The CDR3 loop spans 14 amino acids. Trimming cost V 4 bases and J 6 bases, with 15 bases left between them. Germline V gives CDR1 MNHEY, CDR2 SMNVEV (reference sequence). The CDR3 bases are TGTGCCAGCAGTTCATCAGGGTTAAGAGCTGAAGCTTTCTTT. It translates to CASSSSGLRAEAFF.

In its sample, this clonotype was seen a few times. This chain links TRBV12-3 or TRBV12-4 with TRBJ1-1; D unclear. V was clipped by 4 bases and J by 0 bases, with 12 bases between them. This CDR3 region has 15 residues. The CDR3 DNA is TGTGCCAGCAGTTACCGGAGTCTCATGAACACTGAAGCTTTCTTT. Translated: CASSYRSLMNTEAFF.

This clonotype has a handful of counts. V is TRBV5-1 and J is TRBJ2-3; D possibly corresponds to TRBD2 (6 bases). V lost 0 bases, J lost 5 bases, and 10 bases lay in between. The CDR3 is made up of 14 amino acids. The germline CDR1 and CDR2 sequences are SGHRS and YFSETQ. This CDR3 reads CASSLAGVEDTQYF. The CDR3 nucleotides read TGCGCCAGCAGCTTGGCGGGAGTGGAAGATACGCAGTATTTT.